This TCR beta chain was recovered during a study of cytomegalovirus exposure and HLA in healthy donors. Study context: The 120 validation repertoires, a later analysis reported, used the same platform as the 600 to 700 repertoires from the first cohort.

A note on this clone: Its antigen is as yet unknown.

The method was immunoSEQ multiplex PCR; TCRdb's version includes in-frame clones alone and lacks a portion of them. The data show a few hundred thousand clones, around 90% seen once. The study, taken as a whole, reports: Reports described diagnosis of cytomegalovirus status by the classifier as highly specific and sensitive. The study recorded 160 or so TCR beta chains that were cytomegalovirus-associated. Later, an analysis found that TCR clusters from the first cohort tended to co-occur in the 120 or so validation repertoires.

Germline CDR1 SGHDN, CDR2 FVKESK. The CDR3 is 16 residues long. Trimming pared 4 bases from V and 1 base from J, leaving 13 bases between. The sequenced material came from PBMCs. This sequence was found in a woman younger than 35 in good health and CMV-seronegative. The chain carries TRBV14 and TRBJ2-2; D is ambiguous. The CDR3 DNA reads as TGTGCCAGCAGCCCGCTCCTCCACAGGAACACCGGGGAGCTGTTTTTT. Its protein product is CASSPLLHRNTGELFF.